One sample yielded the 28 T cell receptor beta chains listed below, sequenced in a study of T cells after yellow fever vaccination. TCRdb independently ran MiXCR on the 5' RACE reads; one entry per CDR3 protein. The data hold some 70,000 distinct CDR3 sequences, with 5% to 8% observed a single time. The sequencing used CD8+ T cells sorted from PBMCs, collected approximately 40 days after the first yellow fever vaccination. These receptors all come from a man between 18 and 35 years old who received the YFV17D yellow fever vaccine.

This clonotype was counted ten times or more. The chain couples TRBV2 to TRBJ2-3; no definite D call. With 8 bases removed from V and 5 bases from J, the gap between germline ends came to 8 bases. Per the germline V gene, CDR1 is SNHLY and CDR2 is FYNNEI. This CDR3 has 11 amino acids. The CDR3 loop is CASGDLDTQYF. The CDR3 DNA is TGTGCCAGCGGCGACCTAGATACGCAGTATTTT.

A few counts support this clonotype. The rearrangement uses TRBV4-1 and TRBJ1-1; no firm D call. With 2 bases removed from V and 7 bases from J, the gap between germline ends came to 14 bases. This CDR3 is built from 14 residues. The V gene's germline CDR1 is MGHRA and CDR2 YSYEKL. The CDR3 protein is CASSQRSQFFEAFF. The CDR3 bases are TGCGCCAGCAGCCAACGGTCACAGTTTTTTGAAGCTTTCTTT.

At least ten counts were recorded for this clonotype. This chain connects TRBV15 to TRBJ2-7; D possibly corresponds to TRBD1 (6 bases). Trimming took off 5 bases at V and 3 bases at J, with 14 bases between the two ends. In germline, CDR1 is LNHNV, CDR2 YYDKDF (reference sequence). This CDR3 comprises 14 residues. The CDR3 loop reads CATSSADSFYEQYF. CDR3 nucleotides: TGTGCCACCAGCTCAGCGGACAGTTTCTACGAGCAGTACTTC.

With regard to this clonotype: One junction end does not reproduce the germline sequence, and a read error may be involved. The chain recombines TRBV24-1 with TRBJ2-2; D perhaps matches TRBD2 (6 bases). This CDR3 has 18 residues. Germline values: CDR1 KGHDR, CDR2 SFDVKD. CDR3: CATSDLRGSGLNTGELLF. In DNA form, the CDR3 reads TGTGCCACCAGTGATTTGCGGGGGAGCGGGCTGAACACCGGGGAGCTGCTTTTT.

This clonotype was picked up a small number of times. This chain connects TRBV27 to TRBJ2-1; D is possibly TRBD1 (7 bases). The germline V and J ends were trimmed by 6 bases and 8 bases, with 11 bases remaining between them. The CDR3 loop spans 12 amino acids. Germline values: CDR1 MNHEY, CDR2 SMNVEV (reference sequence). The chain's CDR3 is CASRDREDEQFF. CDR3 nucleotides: TGTGCCAGCAGAGACAGGGAGGATGAGCAGTTCTTC.

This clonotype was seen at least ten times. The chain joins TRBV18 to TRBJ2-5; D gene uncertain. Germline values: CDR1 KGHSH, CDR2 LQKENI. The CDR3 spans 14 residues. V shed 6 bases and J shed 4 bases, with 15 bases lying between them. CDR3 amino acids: CASSHREVPETQYF. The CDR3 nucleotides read TGTGCCAGCTCCCACAGAGAGGTGCCAGAGACCCAGTACTTC.

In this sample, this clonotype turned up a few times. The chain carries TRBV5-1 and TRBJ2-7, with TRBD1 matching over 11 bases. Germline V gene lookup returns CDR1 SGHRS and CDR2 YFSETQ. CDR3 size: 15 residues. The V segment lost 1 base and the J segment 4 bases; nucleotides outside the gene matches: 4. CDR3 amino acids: CASSLTGQGAYEQYF. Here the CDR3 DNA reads TGCGCCAGCAGCTTGACAGGACAGGGGGCTTACGAGCAGTACTTC.

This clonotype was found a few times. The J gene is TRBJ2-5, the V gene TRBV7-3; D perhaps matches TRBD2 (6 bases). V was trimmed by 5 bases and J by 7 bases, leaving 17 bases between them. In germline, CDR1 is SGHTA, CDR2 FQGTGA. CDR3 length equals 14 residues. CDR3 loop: CASSPLGSQGTQYF. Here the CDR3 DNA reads TGTGCCAGCAGCCCCCTCGGGAGTCAGGGGACCCAGTACTTC.

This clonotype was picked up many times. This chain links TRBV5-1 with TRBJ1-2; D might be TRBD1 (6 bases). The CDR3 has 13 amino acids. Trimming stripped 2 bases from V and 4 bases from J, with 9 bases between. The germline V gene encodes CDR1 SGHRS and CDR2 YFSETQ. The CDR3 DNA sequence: TGCGCCAGCAGCTTTTCAGGGGTCTATGGCTACACCTTC. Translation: CASSFSGVYGYTF.

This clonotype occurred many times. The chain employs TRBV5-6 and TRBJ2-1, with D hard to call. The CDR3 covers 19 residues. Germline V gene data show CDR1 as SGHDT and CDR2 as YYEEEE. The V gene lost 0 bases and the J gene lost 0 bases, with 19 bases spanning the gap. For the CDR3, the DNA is TGTGCCAGCAGCTTGGAGTGGACCGGAAGGTCGGGCTCCTACAATGAGCAGTTCTTC. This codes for CASSLEWTGRSGSYNEQFF. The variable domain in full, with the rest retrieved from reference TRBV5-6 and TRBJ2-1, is DAGVTQSPTHLIKTRGQQVTLRCSPKSGHDTVSWYQQALGQGPQFIFQYYEEEERQRGNFPDRFSGHQFPNYSSELNVNALLLGDSALYLCASSLEWTGRSGSYNEQFFGPGTRLTVL.

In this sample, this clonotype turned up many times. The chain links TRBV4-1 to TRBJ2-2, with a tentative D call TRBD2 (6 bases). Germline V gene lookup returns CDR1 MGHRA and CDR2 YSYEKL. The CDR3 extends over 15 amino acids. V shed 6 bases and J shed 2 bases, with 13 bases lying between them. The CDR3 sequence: CASSPGTYNTGELFF. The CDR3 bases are TGCGCCAGCAGTCCCGGGACTTACAACACCGGGGAGCTGTTTTTT.

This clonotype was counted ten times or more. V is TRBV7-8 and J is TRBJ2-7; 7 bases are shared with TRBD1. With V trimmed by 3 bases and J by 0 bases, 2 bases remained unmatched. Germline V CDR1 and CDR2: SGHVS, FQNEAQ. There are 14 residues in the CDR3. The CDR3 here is CASSFSGGSYEQYF. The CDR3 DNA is TGTGCCAGCAGCTTTTCAGGGGGCTCCTACGAGCAGTACTTC.

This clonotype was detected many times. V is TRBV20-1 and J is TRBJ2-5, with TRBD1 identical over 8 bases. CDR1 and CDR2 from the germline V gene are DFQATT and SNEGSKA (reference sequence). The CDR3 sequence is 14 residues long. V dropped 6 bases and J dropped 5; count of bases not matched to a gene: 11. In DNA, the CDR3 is TGCAGTGCGGAGACAGGGGAGGCGGCGGAGACCCAGTACTTC. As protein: CSAETGEAAETQYF.

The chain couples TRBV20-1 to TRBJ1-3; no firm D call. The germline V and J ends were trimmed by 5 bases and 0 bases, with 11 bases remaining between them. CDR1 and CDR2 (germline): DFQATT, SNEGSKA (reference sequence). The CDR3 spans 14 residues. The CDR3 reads CSAHQPGSGNTIYF. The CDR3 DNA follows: TGCAGTGCTCACCAACCCGGCTCTGGAAACACCATATATTTT.

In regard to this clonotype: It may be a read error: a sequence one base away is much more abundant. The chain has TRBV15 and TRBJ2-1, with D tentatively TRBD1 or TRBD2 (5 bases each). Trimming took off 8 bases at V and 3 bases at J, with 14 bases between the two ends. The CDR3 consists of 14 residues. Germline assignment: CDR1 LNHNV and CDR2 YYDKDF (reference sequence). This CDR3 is CATGLGESYNEQFF. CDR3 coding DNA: TGTGCCACCGGACTGGGGGAAAGCTACAATGAGCAGTTCTTC.

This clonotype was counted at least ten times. The CDR3 DNA sequence: TGCGCCAGCAGCCAAGATCTCCAGACTGATGGTCCAGATACGCAGTATTTT. Translating gives CASSQDLQTDGPDTQYF. The gene calls are TRBV4-3 and TRBJ2-3, with unresolved D. There are 17 residues in the CDR3. Looked up from germline, CDR1 is LGHNA and CDR2 is YSLEER. The ends were cut back, 0 bases at V and 4 bases at J, with 17 bases in the middle.

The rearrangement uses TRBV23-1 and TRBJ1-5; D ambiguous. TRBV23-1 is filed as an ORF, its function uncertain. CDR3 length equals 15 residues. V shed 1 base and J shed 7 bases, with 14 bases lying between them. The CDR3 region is CASSQFSRELQPQHF. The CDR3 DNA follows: TGCGCCAGCAGTCAATTCAGTAGGGAATTACAGCCCCAGCATTTT.

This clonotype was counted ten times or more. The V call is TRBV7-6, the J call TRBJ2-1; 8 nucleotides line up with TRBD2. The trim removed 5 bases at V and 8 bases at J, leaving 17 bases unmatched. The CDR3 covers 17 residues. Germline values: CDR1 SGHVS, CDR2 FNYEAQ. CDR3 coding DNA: TGTGCCAGCAGCGACGAGCCGGGACTAGGAATTAGGTATGAGCAGTTCTTC. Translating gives CASSDEPGLGIRYEQFF.

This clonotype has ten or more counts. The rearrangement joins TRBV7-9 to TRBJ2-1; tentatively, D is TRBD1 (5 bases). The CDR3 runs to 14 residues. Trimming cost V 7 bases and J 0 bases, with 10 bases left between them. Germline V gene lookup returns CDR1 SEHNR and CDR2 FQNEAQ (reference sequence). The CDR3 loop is CASTRVDSYNEQFF. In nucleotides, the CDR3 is TGTGCCAGCACCAGGGTGGACTCCTACAATGAGCAGTTCTTC.

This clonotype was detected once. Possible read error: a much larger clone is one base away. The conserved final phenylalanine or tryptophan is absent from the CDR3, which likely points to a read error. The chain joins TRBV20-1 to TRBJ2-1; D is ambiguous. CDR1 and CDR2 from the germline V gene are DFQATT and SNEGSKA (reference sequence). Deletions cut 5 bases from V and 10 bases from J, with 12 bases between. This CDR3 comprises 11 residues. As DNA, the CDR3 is TGCAGTGCTGTGCCCCTCGGGGAGCAGTTCTAC. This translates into CSAVPLGEQFY.

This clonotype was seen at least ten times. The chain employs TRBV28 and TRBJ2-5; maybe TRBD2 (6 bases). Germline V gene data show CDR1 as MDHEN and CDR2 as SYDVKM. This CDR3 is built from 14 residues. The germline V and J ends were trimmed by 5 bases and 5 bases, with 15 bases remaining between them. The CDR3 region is CASSTVGGRETQYF. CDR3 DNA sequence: TGTGCCAGCAGTACCGTGGGGGGTCGTGAGACCCAGTACTTC.

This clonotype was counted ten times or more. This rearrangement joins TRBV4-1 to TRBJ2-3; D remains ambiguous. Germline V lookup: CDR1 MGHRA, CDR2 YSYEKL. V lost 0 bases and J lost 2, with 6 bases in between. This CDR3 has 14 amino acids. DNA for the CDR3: TGCGCCAGCAGCCAAGATGAGACCACAGATACGCAGTATTTT. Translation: CASSQDETTDTQYF.

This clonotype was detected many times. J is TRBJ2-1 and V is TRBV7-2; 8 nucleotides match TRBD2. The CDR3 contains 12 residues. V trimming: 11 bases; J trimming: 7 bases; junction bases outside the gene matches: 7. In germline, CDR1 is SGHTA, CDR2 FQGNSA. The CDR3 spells CACTSGQNEQFF. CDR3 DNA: TGTGCCTGTACTAGCGGCCAAAATGAGCAGTTCTTC.

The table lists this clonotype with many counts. The CDR3 sequence is CAWSGGVSYEQYF. The CDR3 DNA is TGTGCCTGGAGTGGAGGGGTTTCCTACGAGCAGTACTTC. This rearrangement joins TRBV30 to TRBJ2-7, with D perhaps given as TRBD1 or TRBD2 (5 bases each). The germline V gene encodes CDR1 GTSNPN and CDR2 SVGIG (reference sequence). The CDR3 consists of 13 residues. V gave up 1 base and J gave up 1 base, with 8 bases separating them.

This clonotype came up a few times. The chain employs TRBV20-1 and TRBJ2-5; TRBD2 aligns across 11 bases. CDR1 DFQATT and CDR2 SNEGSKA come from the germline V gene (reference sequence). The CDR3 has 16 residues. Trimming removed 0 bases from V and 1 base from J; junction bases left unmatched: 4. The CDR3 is CSARDRLAGGQETQYF. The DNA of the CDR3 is TGCAGTGCTAGAGATCGCCTAGCGGGGGGCCAAGAGACCCAGTACTTC.

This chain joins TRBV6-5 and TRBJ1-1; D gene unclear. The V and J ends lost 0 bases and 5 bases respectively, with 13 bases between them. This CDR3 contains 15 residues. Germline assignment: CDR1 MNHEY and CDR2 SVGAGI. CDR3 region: CASSYSKAGGTEAFF. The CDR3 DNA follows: TGTGCCAGCAGTTACTCGAAGGCGGGAGGAACTGAAGCTTTCTTT.

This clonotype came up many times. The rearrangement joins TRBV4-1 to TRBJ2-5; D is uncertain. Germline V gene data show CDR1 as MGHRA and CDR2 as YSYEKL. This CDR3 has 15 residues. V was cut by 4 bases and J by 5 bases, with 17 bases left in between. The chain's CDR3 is CASSLSSSLRETQYF. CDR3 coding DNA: TGCGCCAGCAGCCTGAGCAGCAGCCTAAGGGAGACCCAGTACTTC.

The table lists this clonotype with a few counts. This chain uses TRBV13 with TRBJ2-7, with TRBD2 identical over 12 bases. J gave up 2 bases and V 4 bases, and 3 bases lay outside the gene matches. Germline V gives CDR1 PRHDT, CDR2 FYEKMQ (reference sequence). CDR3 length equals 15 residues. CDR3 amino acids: CASSSASGGAYEQYF. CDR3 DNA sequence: TGTGCCAGCAGCTCCGCTAGCGGGGGGGCCTACGAGCAGTACTTC.